This T cell receptor beta chain was sequenced in a study of blood T cells in healthy people across ages (dated by TCRdb to about 2015). Study-wide context: Template switching captured roughly one uniquely barcoded TCR beta cDNA molecule per two T cells in model experiments. Using deep sequencing normalized with unique cDNA molecular identifiers, the study measured how TCR beta repertoire diversity changes with age. Donors were grouped into four age groups: young (average approximately 16 years), middle-aged (39), aged (around 56) and long-lived (about 90). To avoid experimental bias, donors of different ages were randomly spread across the sequencing lanes. The study analyzed two additional independent replicas of 1 million unique cDNA reads from the same blood draw for two donors, one aged 18 to 30 and one aged 80 or older. Beyond this particular receptor, the publication reports: Observed TCR beta diversity correlated strongly with the percentage of naive T cells measured by flow cytometry. Estimates of total diversity based on one million sequenced T cells were considered lower bounds and underestimates. Compared with the aged group, more naive CD4+ T cells, fewer expanded clones and increased TCR diversity were shown by the long-lived group, suggesting age selection. Observed TCR beta diversity per million T cells fell roughly linearly with age, and a significant reduction was already apparent by age around 39. Because profiling used bulk unsorted PBMCs, naive and antigen-experienced compartments could not be compared conclusively. Because the CMV infection status of the donors was unknown, age-related changes in expanded clonotypes may potentially have been confounded.

Notes on this clonotype: Its antigen is still unknown. Qualities for individual bases were not recorded, and no much larger clone is one base off.

Counted from cysteine to phenylalanine, this CDR3 has 11 amino acids. The DNA shown is the 33-base CDR3, in frame from base 1. The germline V gene yields SGHDT for CDR1 and YYEEEE for CDR2. The germline ends are 8 bases apart after V is trimmed by 4 bases and J by 7 bases. Donors were 39 systemically healthy Caucasian individuals from Russia aged about 6 to 100 years. Each donor gave around 9.8 milliliters of peripheral blood, collected into EDTA-treated Vacutainer tubes. Ficoll-Paque density-gradient centrifugation was used to isolate PBMCs, with at least 6.5 million per sample. Trizol reagent was used to extract total RNA from PBMCs, with at least 5.5 micrograms per sample. For every donor, flow cytometry on a PBMC aliquot measured the percentage of naive CD45RAhigh/CD27high T cells. The receptor library was made with 5' RACE. The sequencing machine was an Illumina HiSeq 2500. A second about 6 to 11 cycle PCR used a sample-barcoded 5' primer and a J-beta primer mix. A template-switch 5' adaptor carrying 12 random nucleotides introduced a unique molecular identifier onto each TCR beta cDNA molecule. Each sample yielded at least 3 million CDR3-containing paired-end reads. First-strand cDNA synthesis was performed from all RNA using the Mint cDNA synthesis kit, with priming by a TRBC-specific oligonucleotide. Following uracil-DNA glycosylase treatment, a first 18-cycle PCR with universal primers M1SS and BC2_uni_R was performed on all cDNA. The paper's data handling went like this. Each sample was normalized by randomly selecting 1 million high-quality reads, each carrying a distinct molecular identifier. Reads with shared molecular identifiers were discarded instead of being binned into consensus sequences. MiTCR, with a Q25 quality threshold and the strictest error-elimination algorithm, was used for CDR3 identification, clonotype clustering and error correction. Lower-bound total TCR beta diversity was estimated with a nonparametric unseen species model using Euler transformation. TCRdb redid the processing of the public reads, applying fastp at Q25 and MiXCR, and retained in-frame beta chains. Each record represents a unique CDR3 protein, reported with the most common genes and DNA among its rows. In this record, the V and J calls reflect TCRdb's handling and not the investigators' own analysis. This sample is represented by hundreds of thousands of distinct CDR3 sequences; 58% of them were singletons. The ten largest account for over 20% of the sample.

Source material: blood. The chain joins TRBV5-6 to TRBJ1-1, with the D gene not confidently named. The receptor's source is a man in his thirties or forties in good health. Read as DNA, the sequence is TGTGCCAGCAGCGCACGATGTGAAGCTTTCTTT. Its protein product is CASSARCEAFF.